These T cell receptor beta chains were read from a single sample in a study of CD8 T cells in ankylosing spondylitis. Using its own MiXCR run on the 5' RACE reads, TCRdb lists one record per CDR3 protein. This table has 450,000 or so distinct CDR3 sequences, 25% to 30% appearing once. Sequencing used blood, either unsorted or a sorted T cell fraction (not recorded which). The source of these receptors is a male donor with ankylosing spondylitis. Each CDR3 is given with its conserved first and last residue. Each record gives: clone size, D gene, J gene, V gene, CDR3 protein, CDR3 DNA. D genes are given only for firm matches. The size of a clone is reported for some rows only, either as once, few or many, or as a class for expanded clones.

few | TRBD1 | TRBJ1-2 | TRBV12-3/TRBV12-4 | CASRPTGIQGGYTF | TGTGCCAGCAGGCCGACAGGGATACAAGGTGGCTACACCTTC
few | TRBD1 | TRBJ2-2 | TRBV12-3/TRBV12-4 | CASRTGGITGELFF | TGTGCCAGCAGGACAGGGGGTATCACCGGGGAGCTGTTTTTT
- | - | TRBJ1-4 | TRBV24-1 | CATSDSTTVGNEKLFF | TGTGCCACCAGTGATTCAACGACAGTGGGTAATGAAAAACTGTTTTTT
few | - | TRBJ1-5 | TRBV28 | CASSALGGHNQPQHF | TGTGCCAGCAGTGCCTTGGGCGGGCACAATCAGCCCCAGCATTTT
few | TRBD1 | TRBJ1-3 | TRBV5-6 | CASSFYGQVDSGNTIYF | TGTGCCAGCAGCTTCTACGGACAGGTCGACTCTGGAAACACCATATATTTT
- | - | TRBJ2-3 | TRBV20-1 | CSGIGTNRDTQYF | TGCAGTGGGATAGGGACCAACAGGGATACGCAGTATTTT
few | - | TRBJ1-3 | TRBV7-2 | CASSLQGGSGNTIYF | TGTGCCAGCAGCTTACAGGGCGGGTCTGGAAACACCATATATTTT
few | - | TRBJ2-5 | TRBV20-1 | CSARGRGETQYF | TGCAGTGCTAGAGGCAGGGGAGAGACCCAGTACTTC
- | TRBD2 | TRBJ2-3 | TRBV3-1 | CASSRRGSGRGDTQYF | TGTGCCAGCAGCCGCCGTGGGAGCGGGAGGGGGGATACGCAGTATTTT
many | - | TRBJ1-2 | TRBV12-3/TRBV12-4 | CASSEGFNYGYTF | TGTGCCAGCAGTGAGGGTTTTAACTATGGCTACACCTTC
- | TRBD1 | TRBJ2-2 | TRBV5-8 | CASSLASGTVNTGELFF | TGTGCCAGCAGCTTGGCCTCCGGGACAGTAAACACCGGGGAGCTGTTTTTT
few | TRBD2 | TRBJ2-3 | TRBV5-6 | CASSPGTSRSTDTQYF | TGTGCCAGCAGCCCCGGGACTAGCCGCAGCACAGATACGCAGTATTTT
- | - | TRBJ1-2 | TRBV5-6 | CASTFSGGYTF | TGTGCCAGCACCTTCAGCGGGGGCTACACCTTC
- | TRBD1 | TRBJ1-1 | TRBV19 | CASIRTGTGKLEAFF | TGTGCCAGTATCCGGACGGGGACAGGCAAGCTTGAAGCTTTCTTT
few | TRBD2 | TRBJ2-3 | TRBV20-1 | CSAREISGSRDTQYF | TGCAGTGCTAGAGAAATTAGCGGGTCCAGGGATACGCAGTATTTT
few | - | TRBJ2-5 | TRBV12-3/TRBV12-4 | CASSFWGRETQYF | TGTGCCAGCAGTTTTTGGGGGAGGGAGACCCAGTACTTC
few | TRBD1 | TRBJ1-5 | TRBV12-3/TRBV12-4 | CASSPGQGGRAQHF | TGTGCCAGCAGTCCGGGACAGGGAGGAAGGGCCCAGCATTTT
- | - | TRBJ2-2 | TRBV20-1 | CSARSRGQNTGELFF | TGCAGTGCTAGGTCACGGGGTCAGAACACCGGGGAGCTGTTTTTT
- | TRBD2 | TRBJ2-1 | TRBV24-1 | CATSAFPGLAGVNYNEQFF | TGTGCCACCAGTGCCTTCCCCGGACTAGCGGGAGTCAACTACAATGAGCAGTTCTTC
- | TRBD1 | TRBJ1-6 | TRBV7-2 | CASSLALRQGANSPLHF | TGTGCCAGCAGCTTAGCGCTTCGACAGGGGGCAAATTCACCCCTCCACTTT
- | - | TRBJ2-3 | TRBV11-2 | CASSLGRDFPDTQYF | TGTGCCAGCAGCTTAGGGAGGGACTTCCCAGATACGCAGTATTTT
few | TRBD2 | TRBJ2-1 | TRBV5-1 | CASSTRNRTTGTSGSSYNEQFF | TGCGCCAGCAGCACACGAAATCGGACAACCGGGACTAGCGGGAGTTCCTACAATGAGCAGTTCTTC
once | TRBD1 | TRBJ1-3 | TRBV12-3/TRBV12-4 | CASRRTGGGNTIYF | TGTGCCAGCAGACGGACAGGGGGTGGAAACACCATATATTTT
- | TRBD1 | TRBJ1-6 | TRBV5-1 | CASSSRDRDNSPLHF | TGCGCCAGCAGCTCCCGGGACAGGGATAATTCACCCCTCCACTTT
- | TRBD1 | TRBJ2-7 | TRBV11-2 | CASSHPAGTGGGRIRYEQYF | TGTGCCAGCAGCCACCCAGCCGGGACAGGGGGTGGTCGTATCCGCTACGAGCAGTACTTC
- | TRBD1 | TRBJ1-2 | TRBV7-2 | CASSLRYRGDAYGYTF | TGTGCCAGCAGCTTACGGTACAGGGGTGATGCCTATGGCTACACCTTC
few | - | TRBJ2-5 | TRBV7-2 | CASSLVSRETQYF | TGTGCCAGCAGCTTAGTTAGTAGGGAGACCCAGTACTTC
- | TRBD2 | TRBJ2-5 | TRBV5-1 | CASRRGLVAQETQYF | TGCGCCAGCAGACGCGGACTAGTGGCCCAGGAGACCCAGTACTTC
few | TRBD1 | TRBJ2-7 | TRBV3-1 | CASSQAGTGGRREPNRAEQYF | TGTGCCAGCAGCCAAGCTGGGACAGGGGGGCGGCGGGAACCAAATAGAGCCGAGCAGTACTTC
- | TRBD2 | TRBJ2-1 | TRBV28 | CASGGGDPYNEQFF | TGTGCCAGCGGGGGAGGGGACCCCTACAATGAGCAGTTCTTC
few | - | TRBJ1-2 | TRBV3-1 | CASSQVATGTYGYTF | TGTGCCAGCAGCCAAGTAGCTACAGGCACTTATGGCTACACCTTC
- | - | TRBJ1-4 | TRBV3-1 | CATNEKLFF | TGTGCCACCAATGAAAAACTGTTTTTT
- | - | TRBJ2-1 | TRBV20-1 | CSAPRLVGYNEQFF | TGCAGTGCTCCCCGACTAGTGGGATATAATGAGCAGTTCTTC
- | - | TRBJ2-1 | TRBV3-1 | CASSWDSYSNNEQFF | TGTGCCAGCAGCTGGGACTCCTATAGCAACAATGAGCAGTTCTTC
- | TRBD2 | TRBJ2-1 | TRBV30 | CAWRSGLAGHEQFF | TGTGCCTGGAGGAGTGGCCTAGCGGGTCATGAGCAGTTCTTC
- | - | TRBJ1-6 | TRBV20-1 | CSARSTGSPLHF | TGCAGTGCTAGAAGTACGGGTTCACCCCTCCACTTT
few | - | TRBJ1-3 | TRBV4-1 | CASSLTDTSGNTIYF | TGCGCCAGCAGCCTCACGGACACCTCTGGAAACACCATATATTTT
- | - | TRBJ2-3 | TRBV15 | CATSSDLSDTQYF | TGTGCCACCAGCAGCGACCTTAGCGATACGCAGTATTTT
- | - | TRBJ1-2 | TRBV3-1 | CASSQDRTGGYTF | TGTGCCAGCAGCCAAGATCGTACGGGGGGCTACACCTTC
- | TRBD2 | TRBJ2-4 | TRBV14 | CASSQVALAGGLLAKNIQYF | TGTGCCAGCAGCCAAGTAGCCCTAGCGGGAGGGCTACTAGCCAAAAACATTCAGTACTTC
- | - | TRBJ1-6 | TRBV5-1 | CASSLDYNSPLHF | TGTGCCAGCAGCTTAGATTATAATTCACCCCTCCACTTT
few | TRBD1 | TRBJ2-1 | TRBV7-9 | CASSHRDRGYGQQFF | TGTGCCAGCAGCCACCGGGACAGGGGGTACGGCCAGCAGTTCTTC
few | - | TRBJ1-2 | TRBV2 | CASSEARSMHGYTF | TGTGCCAGCAGTGAAGCCAGGTCTATGCATGGCTACACCTTC
few | - | TRBJ2-7 | TRBV7-8 | CASSARRGSSYEQYF | TGTGCCAGCAGTGCGCGGCGAGGGTCCTCCTACGAGCAGTACTTC
- | TRBD1 | TRBJ2-3 | TRBV29-1 | CSVGQGQTDTQYF | TGCAGCGTTGGACAGGGGCAAACAGATACGCAGTATTTT
- | TRBD1 | TRBJ2-5 | TRBV9 | CASSAGQGQDGTQYF | TGTGCCAGCAGCGCGGGACAGGGACAGGACGGGACCCAGTACTTC
few | - | TRBJ2-1 | TRBV2 | CASSEGGGEQFF | TGTGCCAGCAGTGAAGGTGGGGGAGAGCAGTTCTTC
- | - | TRBJ2-1 | TRBV5-1 | CASSSEGVYSYNEQFF | TGCGCCAGCAGCTCGGAAGGAGTTTACTCCTACAATGAGCAGTTCTTC